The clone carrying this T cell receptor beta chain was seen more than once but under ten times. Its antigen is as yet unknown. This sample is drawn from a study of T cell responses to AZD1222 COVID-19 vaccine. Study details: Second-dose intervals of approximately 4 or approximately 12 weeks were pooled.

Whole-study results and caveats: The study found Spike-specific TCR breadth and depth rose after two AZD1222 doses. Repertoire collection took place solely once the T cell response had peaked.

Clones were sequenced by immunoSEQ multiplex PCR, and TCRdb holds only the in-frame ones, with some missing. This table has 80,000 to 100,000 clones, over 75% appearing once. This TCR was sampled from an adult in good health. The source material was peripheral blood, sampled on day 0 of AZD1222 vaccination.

The CDR3 region has the DNA TGTGCCAGCAGGGCTAGCGGGCCCGATGTTAAAAACATTCAGTACTTC. It specifies CASRASGPDVKNIQYF. The rearrangement links TRBV2 to TRBJ2-4; 8 bases agree with TRBD2. Germline CDR1 reads SNHLY; CDR2 reads FYNNEI. The CDR3 runs to 16 residues. The V segment lost 6 bases and the J segment 4 bases; nucleotides outside the gene matches: 11. Together with reference TRBV2 and TRBJ2-4, the CDR3 gives the full variable domain: EPEVTQTPSHQVTQMGQEVILRCVPISNHLYFYWYRQILGQKVEFLVSFYNNEISEKSEIFDDQFSVERPDGSNFTLKIRSTKLEDSAMYFCASRASGPDVKNIQYFGAGTRLSVL.